The rows below give T cell receptor beta chains drawn from one sample of a study of blood T cell repertoires in COVID-19. Measured with immunoSEQ multiplex PCR; TCRdb has only the in-frame clones, and not every one. The repertoire holds 150,000 or so clones, with approximately 82% as singletons. The material sequenced was PBMCs or T cells enriched from blood (not recorded which). All receptors come from a woman aged 45-65 years in a cohort exposed to, infected with or recovered from COVID-19 (not recorded which). CDR3s leave out the opening cysteine and the closing phenylalanine or tryptophan. The D gene is left open where the match is weak.

14 | TRBD1 | TRBJ2-7 | TRBV3-1/TRBV3-2 | ASSQEGTGVRYEQY
13 | TRBD1 | TRBJ2-1 | TRBV5-5 | ASSLGDSFYNEQF
12 | NA | TRBJ1-5 | TRBV6-8 | ASRLGAEEQPQH
13 | TRBD2 | TRBJ2-1 | TRBV28 | ASSPSSGPYNEQF
14 | TRBD1 | TRBJ1-1 | TRBV3-1/TRBV3-2 | ASSQWDRVPLGEAF
15 | NA | TRBJ2-7 | TRBV28 | ASSLLRGARAKDEQY
11 | NA | TRBJ1-1 | TRBV6-5 | ASSYNRNTEAF
14 | TRBD1 | TRBJ2-7 | TRBV5-5 | ASSRTTGGISYEQY
12 | NA | TRBJ2-4 | TRBV3-1/TRBV3-2 | ASSQGIGSDIQY
10 | NA | TRBJ2-5 | TRBV7-2 | ASSPTRETQY
16 | TRBD1 | TRBJ2-3 | TRBV27 | ASSPRDRTDPSTDTQY
11 | NA | TRBJ1-2 | TRBV4-1 | ASSPGKVYGYT
12 | TRBD2 | TRBJ2-2 | TRBV6-5 | ASKSGGKAGELF
13 | NA | TRBJ1-5 | TRBV27 | ASSLTGMGYQPQH
9 | NA | TRBJ2-1 | TRBV9 | ASSNLGEQF
13 | TRBD2 | TRBJ2-3 | TRBV5-1 | ASSRLAGEQDTQY
15 | NA | TRBJ2-1 | TRBV3-1/TRBV3-2 | ASSQGRAGRPYNEQF
13 | NA | TRBJ1-1 | TRBV7-9 | ASSTTGHMNTEAF
11 | NA | TRBJ1-2 | TRBV9 | ASSGGRAYGYT
13 | NA | TRBJ1-5 | TRBV9 | ASSVSGVSNQPQH
11 | NA | TRBJ2-7 | TRBV5-5 | ASSRLSAYEQY
12 | NA | TRBJ2-1 | TRBV7-2 | ASSSQGQGNEQF
13 | NA | TRBJ2-2 | TRBV19 | ASSTGALNTGELF
11 | TRBD1 | TRBJ1-1 | TRBV6-5 | ASRLGQGLRAF
12 | NA | TRBJ2-7 | TRBV10-1 | ASSESGGPYEQY
13 | NA | TRBJ1-5 | TRBV2 | ASSGQTVSNQPQH
13 | TRBD1 | TRBJ1-3 | TRBV7-9 | ASSLTGSSGNTIY
13 | TRBD1 | TRBJ2-7 | TRBV28 | ASSLYGQGSYEQY
13 | NA | TRBJ2-1 | TRBV18 | ASSPDRMFYNEQF
12 | TRBD1 | TRBJ1-1 | TRBV19 | ASTQTGGTAEAF
11 | TRBD2 | TRBJ2-4 | TRBV28 | ATAGGAKNIQY
12 | NA | TRBJ1-1 | TRBV7-9 | ASSSRQKNTEAF
13 | TRBD1 | TRBJ1-2 | TRBV27 | ASSLTGQGGYGYT
11 | NA | TRBJ1-5 | TRBV16 | ASSPLSDQPQH
15 | NA | TRBJ2-7 | TRBV2 | ASSGDTEMNYNYEQY
13 | TRBD1 | TRBJ1-3 | TRBV9 | ASSPDRVSGNTIY
15 | TRBD1 | TRBJ2-2 | TRBV5-1 | ASSRTGGFANTGELF
13 | NA | TRBJ2-3 | TRBV5-1 | ASSLVQGSTDTQY
14 | NA | TRBJ1-3 | TRBV15 | ATSRDTGSSGNTIY
15 | NA | TRBJ2-5 | TRBV19 | ASSIYGGLGGQETQY
12 | NA | TRBJ1-5 | TRBV7-9 | ASSLSESNQPQH
13 | TRBD1 | TRBJ2-2 | TRBV2 | ASSARTGGTGELF
12 | NA | TRBJ2-5 | TRBV10-3 | AISDRGERETQY
13 | TRBD2 | TRBJ2-3 | TRBV2 | ASRPLSGAGGTQY
12 | NA | TRBJ1-4 | TRBV10-3 | AISESQGNEKLF
15 | TRBD2 | TRBJ2-5 | TRBV3-1/TRBV3-2 | ASSSSGLAGGPQTQY